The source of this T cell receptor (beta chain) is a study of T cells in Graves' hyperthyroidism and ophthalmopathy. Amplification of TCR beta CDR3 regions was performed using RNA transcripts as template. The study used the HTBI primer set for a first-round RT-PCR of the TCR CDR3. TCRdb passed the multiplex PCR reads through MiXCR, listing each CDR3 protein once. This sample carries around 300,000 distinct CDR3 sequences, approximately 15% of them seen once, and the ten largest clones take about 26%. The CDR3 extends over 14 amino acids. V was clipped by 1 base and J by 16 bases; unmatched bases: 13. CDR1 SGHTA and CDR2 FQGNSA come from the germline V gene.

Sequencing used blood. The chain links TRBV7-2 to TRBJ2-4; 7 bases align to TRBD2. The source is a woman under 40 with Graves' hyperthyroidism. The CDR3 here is CASSLGSGPKTFYF. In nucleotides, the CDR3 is TGTGCCAGCAGCTTAGGTAGCGGGCCTAAAACATTCTACTTC.